This TCR beta chain was documented in a study of T-cell memory formation after mild COVID-19. One entry per CDR3 protein, called by TCRdb with MiXCR from the 5' RACE reads. The sample includes hundreds of thousands of distinct CDR3 sequences, about 15% of them seen just once. This clonotype has a handful of counts. The antigen is not known. Whole-study findings and limits: Researchers report contracting CD4+ clones mostly in CM and EM, with CD8+ clones in EMRA.

The sequence was obtained from a young man who had mild COVID-19 (a few samples of this study predate the infection). Cell type and time point are not known. The sequencing sample was made of PBMCs or a T cell subset sorted from them (not recorded which).

CDR3 residues: CASGYGTEAFF. The CDR3 DNA sequence: TGTGCCAGCGGGTACGGCACTGAAGCTTTCTTT. This chain uses TRBV27 with TRBJ1-1; the D is unclear. CDR1 is MNHEY and CDR2 is SMNVEV in the germline V gene (reference sequence). The germline V and J ends were trimmed by 8 bases and 4 bases, with 8 bases remaining between them. CDR3 length: 11 residues.